These T cell receptor beta chains were read from a single sample in a study of blood T cell repertoires in COVID-19. The protocol was immunoSEQ multiplex PCR, while the TCRdb copy is restricted to in-frame clones and leaves out a portion. The profile shows under 200,000 clones, roughly 80% of them singletons. Sequencing used PBMCs or T cells enriched from blood (not recorded which). All receptors come from a woman aged 60-75 years who had recovered from COVID-19. The CDR3 runs from the conserved cysteine through the conserved F or W. A D gene is named only where the DNA matches it firmly. The size field is filled for only some rows; it gives once, few, many or a size class.

j_call v_call d_call clone_size cdr3_aa cdr3_nt
TRBJ2-6 TRBV5-1 TRBD1 - CASSGGQGTLSGANVLTF TGCGCCAGCAGCGGGGGACAGGGGACACTCTCTGGGGCCAACGTCCTGACTTTC
TRBJ1-5 TRBV27 - - CASSLFSDQPQHF TGTGCCAGCAGTTTATTTTCTGATCAGCCCCAGCATTTT
TRBJ2-7 TRBV5-1 TRBD1 - CASTLTGGYEQYF TGCGCCAGCACCCTGACAGGGGGGTACGAGCAGTACTTC
TRBJ2-1 TRBV24-1 TRBD2 - CATSDSQTSYSYNEQFF TGTGCCACCAGTGATTCCCAGACTAGCTACTCCTACAATGAGCAGTTCTTC
TRBJ1-6 TRBV2 - - CASSFRGGINSPLHF TGTGCCAGCAGTTTCCGAGGCGGGATCAACTCACCCCTCCACTTT
TRBJ1-1 TRBV6-5 TRBD1 - CASSTGQRHTEAFF TGTGCCAGCAGCACGGGACAGCGGCACACTGAAGCTTTCTTT
TRBJ1-2 TRBV6-1 - - CASSEETDRPYGYTF TGTGCCAGCAGTGAGGAGACCGATAGGCCCTATGGCTACACCTTC
TRBJ2-1 TRBV5-1 TRBD2 - CASSLEIAGGPSNEQFF TGCGCCAGCAGCTTGGAGATAGCGGGGGGGCCTAGCAATGAGCAGTTCTTC
TRBJ1-2 TRBV4-1 TRBD1 - CASSHPGTGSGYTF TGCGCCAGCAGCCACCCTGGGACAGGGTCTGGCTACACCTTC
TRBJ2-7 TRBV24-1 TRBD1 - CATSADRGYLYEQYF TGTGCCACCAGTGCCGACAGGGGGTATCTCTACGAGCAGTACTTC
TRBJ2-3 TRBV9 - - CASSVARLTFTDTQYF TGTGCCAGCAGCGTAGCTAGACTTACATTCACAGATACGCAGTATTTT
TRBJ2-1 TRBV7-2 TRBD2 few CASSLKSSGGFREQFF TGTGCCAGCAGCTTAAAATCTAGCGGGGGCTTTCGGGAGCAGTTCTTC
TRBJ1-1 TRBV19 TRBD1 - CASSAAGTGTTEAFF TGTGCCAGTAGTGCCGCCGGGACAGGGACCACTGAAGCTTTCTTT
TRBJ2-3 TRBV27 TRBD1 - CASKAGTGGPDTQYF TGTGCCAGCAAAGCCGGGACAGGGGGTCCAGATACGCAGTATTTT
TRBJ2-7 TRBV5-1 - - CASSFNPGRSYEQYF TGCGCCAGCAGCTTTAATCCGGGTCGTTCCTACGAGCAGTACTTC
TRBJ2-1 TRBV29-1 TRBD2 - CSVGLSSGRYNEQFF TGCAGCGTTGGTTTGTCTAGCGGGCGATACAATGAGCAGTTCTTC
TRBJ1-1 TRBV2 - - CASSVGPRAEAFF TGTGCCAGCAGTGTTGGCCCTCGGGCTGAAGCTTTCTTT
TRBJ2-5 TRBV21-1 - - CASSKTSGTEQETQYF TGTGCCAGCAGCAAGACCTCCGGGACAGAGCAAGAGACCCAGTACTTC
TRBJ1-3 TRBV14 - - CASSQKAISGNTIYF TGTGCCAGCAGCCAAAAAGCTATCTCTGGAAACACCATATATTTT
TRBJ2-2 TRBV9 - - CASSGDSVNTGELFF TGTGCCAGCAGCGGAGATAGCGTGAACACCGGGGAGCTGTTTTTT
TRBJ2-7 TRBV3-1/TRBV3-2 TRBD1 - CASSSDRGAYEQYF TGTGCCAGCAGCTCGGACAGGGGTGCCTACGAGCAGTACTTC
TRBJ1-1 TRBV6-1 - - CASSEARRGRVMNTEAFF TGTGCCAGCAGTGAAGCGCGGAGGGGACGGGTCATGAACACTGAAGCTTTCTTT
TRBJ1-2 TRBV27 - - CASSLSTGPNYGYTF TGTGCCAGCAGTTTAAGTACAGGTCCTAACTATGGCTACACCTTC
TRBJ2-7 TRBV13 TRBD2 - CASSRPSGGSYEQYF TGTGCCAGCAGCCGCCCTAGCGGGGGCTCCTACGAGCAGTACTTC
TRBJ2-2 TRBV9 - - CASSASDRATGELFF TGTGCCAGCAGCGCATCGGACAGAGCCACCGGGGAGCTGTTTTTT
TRBJ1-2 TRBV28 TRBD1 - CASSFSQGGGYTF TGTGCCAGCAGTTTCTCACAGGGGGGTGGCTACACCTTC
TRBJ2-5 TRBV20-1 TRBD1 - CSATGAETQYF TGCAGTGCCACAGGGGCCGAGACCCAGTACTTC
TRBJ2-3 TRBV5-4 TRBD2 - CASSRQSNLAGGTDTQYF TGTGCCAGCAGCCGCCAATCTAATCTAGCGGGGGGCACAGATACGCAGTATTTT
TRBJ1-1 TRBV5-1 - - CASSLQTPAGSPTLNTEAFF TGCGCCAGCAGCTTGCAGACTCCTGCGGGTTCTCCAACCCTGAACACTGAAGCTTTCTTT